Below are 8 T cell receptor beta chains sequenced from a single sample in a study of T-cell reconstitution after alpha-beta-depleted transplantation in children. Unique molecular identifiers were incorporated into the prepared TCRbeta library. Each CDR3 protein gets one entry after TCRdb re-called the PCR reads with MiXCR. The sample includes about 300,000 distinct CDR3 sequences, 10% of them seen just once. The specimen was PBMCs, collected before TCRalphabeta/CD19-depleted stem cell transplant. These receptors all come from a boy younger than two with acute myeloid leukemia, due to receive a stem cell transplant.

In its sample, this clonotype was seen many times. This chain joins TRBV7-2 and TRBJ2-3; a weak D match, TRBD1 (5 bases). The CDR3 consists of 14 residues. Looked up from germline, CDR1 is SGHTA and CDR2 is FQGNSA. Trimming shortened V by 5 bases and J by 0 bases, and 9 bases separated the two germline ends. In DNA, the CDR3 is TGTGCCAGCAGCCAAGGACACAGCACAGATACGCAGTATTTT. Translating it yields CASSQGHSTDTQYF.

This clonotype was recorded many times. The chain carries TRBV5-1 and TRBJ2-7; 8 positions match TRBD1. Germline CDR1 reads SGHRS; CDR2 reads YFSETQ. CDR3 length equals 17 residues. Losses at the gene ends were 1 base for V and 3 bases for J; bases not matched to a gene: 12. The DNA for the CDR3 is TGCGCCAGCAGCTTGCCATCTGACAGGGGATATCACTACGAGCAGTACTTC. Translation: CASSLPSDRGYHYEQYF.

V gene TRBV20-1 combines with J gene TRBJ1-1; D remains ambiguous. Germline CDR1 DFQATT, CDR2 SNEGSKA (reference sequence). The CDR3 runs to 15 residues. The CDR3 spells CRGFLLPVMNTEAFF. The CDR3 DNA follows: TGCAGAGGCTTTCTGTTGCCCGTGATGAACACTGAAGCTTTCTTT.

Concerning this clonotype itself: A read error may be the cause here, since a much bigger clone is one base away. V and J are TRBV5-1 and TRBJ2-5; D ambiguous. The length of the CDR3 is 12 residues. V dropped 7 bases and J dropped 4 bases, with 11 bases sitting between them. Germline V gives CDR1 SGHRS, CDR2 YFSETQ. CDR3 amino acids: CASFGARETQYF. The CDR3 bases are TGCGCCAGCTTCGGAGCGAGAGAGACCCAGTACTTC.

The table lists this clonotype with many counts. The chain recombines TRBV5-1 with TRBJ2-7; TRBD2 matches 10 bases. This CDR3 region has 16 residues. CDR1 is SGHRS and CDR2 is YFSETQ in the germline V gene. V lost 4 bases to trimming and J lost 0 bases; unmatched junction nucleotides: 7. The CDR3 coding sequence is TGCGCCAGCAGCCGCCCTAGCGGGAGAGGCTCCTACGAGCAGTACTTC. Encoded protein: CASSRPSGRGSYEQYF.

This clonotype was seen at least ten times. This chain joins TRBV29-1 and TRBJ2-5; no clear D. The CDR3 runs 10 residues. The germline gives CDR1 SQVTM, CDR2 ANQGSEA. Trimming stripped 3 bases from V and 3 bases from J, with 2 bases between. The CDR3 region has the DNA TGCAGCGTTGAGGAAGAGACCCAGTACTTC. Its translation is CSVEEETQYF.

This clonotype was picked up a small number of times. This rearrangement joins TRBV6-1 to TRBJ1-2; 9 bases are a match to TRBD1. V lost 10 bases to trimming and J lost 7 bases; unmatched junction nucleotides: 13. The germline CDR1 and CDR2 sequences are MNHNS and SASEGT. CDR3 size: 14 residues. The CDR3 DNA follows: TGTGCCACCTGGGATCGGTGGGACAGGGTTGGCTACACCTTC. This encodes CATWDRWDRVGYTF.

This clonotype was detected many times. V is TRBV9 and J is TRBJ1-6, with a possible D match to TRBD1 (6 bases). This CDR3 region has 14 residues. V was clipped by 3 bases and J by 6 bases, with 10 bases between them. CDR1 SGDLS and CDR2 YYNGEE come from the germline V gene. The CDR3 sequence is CASSAGQTNSPLHF. The DNA for the CDR3 is TGTGCCAGCAGCGCAGGACAGACTAATTCACCCCTCCACTTT.